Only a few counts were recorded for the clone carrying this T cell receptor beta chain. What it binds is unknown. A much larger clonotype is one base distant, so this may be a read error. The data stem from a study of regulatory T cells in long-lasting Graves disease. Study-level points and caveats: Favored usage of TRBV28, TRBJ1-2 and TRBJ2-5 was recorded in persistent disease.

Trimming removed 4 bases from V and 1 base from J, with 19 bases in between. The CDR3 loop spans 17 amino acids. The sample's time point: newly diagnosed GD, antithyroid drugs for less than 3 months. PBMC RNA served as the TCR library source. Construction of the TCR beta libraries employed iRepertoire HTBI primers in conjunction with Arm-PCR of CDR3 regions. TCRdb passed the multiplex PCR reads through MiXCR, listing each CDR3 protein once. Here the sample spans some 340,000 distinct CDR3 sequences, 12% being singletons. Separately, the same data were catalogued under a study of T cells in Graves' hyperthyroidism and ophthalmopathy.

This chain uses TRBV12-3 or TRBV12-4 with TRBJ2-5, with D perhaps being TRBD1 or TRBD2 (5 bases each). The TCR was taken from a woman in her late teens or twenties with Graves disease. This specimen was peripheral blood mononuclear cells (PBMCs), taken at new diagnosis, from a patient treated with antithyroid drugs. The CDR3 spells CASSSPWGKGLQETQYF. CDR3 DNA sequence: TGTGCCAGCAGTTCCCCTTGGGGGAAGGGCCTCCAAGAGACCCAGTACTTC.